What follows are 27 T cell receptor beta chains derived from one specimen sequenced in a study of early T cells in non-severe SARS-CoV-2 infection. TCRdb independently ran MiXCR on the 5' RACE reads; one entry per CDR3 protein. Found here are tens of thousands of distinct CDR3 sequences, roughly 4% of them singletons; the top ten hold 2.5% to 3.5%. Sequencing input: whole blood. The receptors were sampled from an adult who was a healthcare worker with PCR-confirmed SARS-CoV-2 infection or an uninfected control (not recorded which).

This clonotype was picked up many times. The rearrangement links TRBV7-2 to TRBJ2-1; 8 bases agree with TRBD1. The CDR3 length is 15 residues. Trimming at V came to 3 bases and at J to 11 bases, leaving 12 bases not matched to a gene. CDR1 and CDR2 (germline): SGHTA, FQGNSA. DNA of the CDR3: TGTGCCAGCAGCTTGGCCTCCGGGACAGGCGATAAGCAGTTCTTC. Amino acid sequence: CASSLASGTGDKQFF.

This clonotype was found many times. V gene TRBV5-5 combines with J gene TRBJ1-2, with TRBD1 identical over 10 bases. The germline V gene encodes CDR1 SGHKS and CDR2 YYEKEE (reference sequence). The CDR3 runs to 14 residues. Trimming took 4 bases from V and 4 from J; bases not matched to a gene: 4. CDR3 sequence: CASSLGQGSYGYTF. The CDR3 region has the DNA TGTGCCAGCAGCCTGGGACAGGGGTCCTATGGCTACACCTTC. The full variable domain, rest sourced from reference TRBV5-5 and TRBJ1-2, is DAGVTQSPTHLIKTRGQQVTLRCSPISGHKSVSWYQQVLGQGPQFIFQYYEKEERGRGNFPDRFSARQFPNYSSELNVNALLLGDSALYLCASSLGQGSYGYTFGSGTRLTVV.

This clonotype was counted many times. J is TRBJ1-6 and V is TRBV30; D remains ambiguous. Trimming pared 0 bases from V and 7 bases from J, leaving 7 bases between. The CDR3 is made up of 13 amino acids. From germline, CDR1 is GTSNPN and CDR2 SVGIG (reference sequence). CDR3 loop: CAWSVSVNSPLHF. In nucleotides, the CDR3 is TGTGCCTGGAGTGTATCGGTAAATTCACCCCTCCACTTT.

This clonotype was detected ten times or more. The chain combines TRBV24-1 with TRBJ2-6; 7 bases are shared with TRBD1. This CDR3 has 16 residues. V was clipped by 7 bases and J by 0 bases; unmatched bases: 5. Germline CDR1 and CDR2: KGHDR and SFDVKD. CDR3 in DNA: TGTGCCACCAGCGGGACAGCCGACTCTGGGGCCAACGTCCTGACTTTC. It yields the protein CATSGTADSGANVLTF.

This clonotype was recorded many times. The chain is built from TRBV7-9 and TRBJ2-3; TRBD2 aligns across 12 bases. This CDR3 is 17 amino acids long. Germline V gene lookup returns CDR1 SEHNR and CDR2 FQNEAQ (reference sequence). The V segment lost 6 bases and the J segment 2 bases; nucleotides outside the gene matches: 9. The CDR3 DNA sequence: TGTGCCAGCAGTTCGTCTAGCGGGAGGGGACCCACAGATACGCAGTATTTT. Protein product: CASSSSSGRGPTDTQYF. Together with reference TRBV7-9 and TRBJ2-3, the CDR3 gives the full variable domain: DTGVSQNPRHKITKRGQNVTFRCDPISEHNRLYWYRQTLGQGPEFLTYFQNEAQLEKSRLLSDRFSAERPKGSFSTLEIQRTEQGDSAMYLCASSSSSGRGPTDTQYFGPGTRLTVL.

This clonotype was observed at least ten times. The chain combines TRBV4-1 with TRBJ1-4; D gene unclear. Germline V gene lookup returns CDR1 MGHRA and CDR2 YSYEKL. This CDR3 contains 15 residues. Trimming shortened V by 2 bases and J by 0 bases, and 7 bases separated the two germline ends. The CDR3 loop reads CASSQNPATNEKLFF. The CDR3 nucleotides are TGCGCCAGCAGCCAAAACCCCGCAACTAATGAAAAACTGTTTTTT.

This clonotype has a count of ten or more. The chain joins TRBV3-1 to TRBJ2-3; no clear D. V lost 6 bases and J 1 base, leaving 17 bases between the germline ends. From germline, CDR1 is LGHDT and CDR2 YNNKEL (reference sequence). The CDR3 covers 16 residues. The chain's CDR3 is CASSPVLIGGTDTQYF. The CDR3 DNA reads TGTGCCAGCAGTCCAGTCCTCATCGGCGGCACAGATACGCAGTATTTT.

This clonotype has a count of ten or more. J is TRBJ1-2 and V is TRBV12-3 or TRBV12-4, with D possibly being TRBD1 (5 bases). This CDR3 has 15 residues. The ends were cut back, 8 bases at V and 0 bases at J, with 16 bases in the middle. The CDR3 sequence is CASGADTRANYGYTF. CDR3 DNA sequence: TGTGCCAGCGGGGCAGATACCCGCGCTAACTATGGCTACACCTTC.

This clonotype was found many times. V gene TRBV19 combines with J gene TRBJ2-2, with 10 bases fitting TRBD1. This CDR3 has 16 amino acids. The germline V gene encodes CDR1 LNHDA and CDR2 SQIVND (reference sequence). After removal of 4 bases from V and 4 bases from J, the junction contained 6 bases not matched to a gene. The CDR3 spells CASSTGTGVATGELFF. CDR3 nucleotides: TGTGCCAGTAGTACCGGGACAGGGGTTGCCACCGGGGAGCTGTTTTTT.

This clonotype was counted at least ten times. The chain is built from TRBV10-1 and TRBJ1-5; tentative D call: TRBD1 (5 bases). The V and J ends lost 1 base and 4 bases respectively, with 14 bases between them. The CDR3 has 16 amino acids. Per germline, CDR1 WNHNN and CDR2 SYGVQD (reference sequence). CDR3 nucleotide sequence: TGCGCCAGCAGTGAGTATAGGGGAGGCTGGAATCAGCCCCAGCATTTT. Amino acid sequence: CASSEYRGGWNQPQHF.

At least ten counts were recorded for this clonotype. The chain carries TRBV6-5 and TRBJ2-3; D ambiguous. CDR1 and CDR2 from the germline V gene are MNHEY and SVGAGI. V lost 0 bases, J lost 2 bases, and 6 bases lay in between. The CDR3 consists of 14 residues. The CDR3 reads CASSYSPLTDTQYF. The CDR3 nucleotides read TGTGCCAGCAGTTACTCGCCCCTCACAGATACGCAGTATTTT.

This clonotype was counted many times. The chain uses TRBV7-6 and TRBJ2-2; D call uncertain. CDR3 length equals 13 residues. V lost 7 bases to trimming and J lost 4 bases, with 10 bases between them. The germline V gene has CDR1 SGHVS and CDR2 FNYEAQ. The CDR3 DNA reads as TGTGCCAGCACCTCAGTGGGCACCGGGGAGCTGTTTTTT. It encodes CASTSVGTGELFF.

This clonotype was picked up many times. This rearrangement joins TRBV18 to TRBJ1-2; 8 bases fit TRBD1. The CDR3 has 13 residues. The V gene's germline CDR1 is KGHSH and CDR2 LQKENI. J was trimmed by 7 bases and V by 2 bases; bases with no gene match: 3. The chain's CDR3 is CASSPGQGIGYTF. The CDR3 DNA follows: TGTGCCAGCTCACCAGGACAGGGAATTGGCTACACCTTC.

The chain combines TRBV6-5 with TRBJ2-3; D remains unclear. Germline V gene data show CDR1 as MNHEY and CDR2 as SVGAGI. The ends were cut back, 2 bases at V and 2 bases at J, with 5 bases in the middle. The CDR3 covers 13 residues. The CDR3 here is CASSYGPTDTQYF. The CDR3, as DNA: TGTGCCAGCAGTTACGGCCCCACAGATACGCAGTATTTT.

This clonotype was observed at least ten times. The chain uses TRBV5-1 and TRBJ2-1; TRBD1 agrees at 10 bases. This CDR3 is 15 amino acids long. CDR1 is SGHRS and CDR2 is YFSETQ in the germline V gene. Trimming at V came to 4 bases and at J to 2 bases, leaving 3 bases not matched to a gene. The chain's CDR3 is CASSPGTGAYNEQFF. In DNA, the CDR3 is TGCGCCAGCAGCCCTGGGACAGGGGCCTACAATGAGCAGTTCTTC. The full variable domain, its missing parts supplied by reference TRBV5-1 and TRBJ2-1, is KAGVTQTPRYLIKTRGQQVTLSCSPISGHRSVSWYQQTPGQGLQFLFEYFSETQRNKGNFPGRFSGRQFSNSRSEMNVSTLELGDSALYLCASSPGTGAYNEQFFGPGTRLTVL.

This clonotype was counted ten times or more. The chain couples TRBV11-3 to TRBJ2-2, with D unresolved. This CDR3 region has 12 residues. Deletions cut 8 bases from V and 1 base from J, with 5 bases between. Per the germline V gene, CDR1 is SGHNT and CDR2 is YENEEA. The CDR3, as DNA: TGTGCCAGCGTCAGGAACACCGGGGAGCTGTTTTTT. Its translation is CASVRNTGELFF.

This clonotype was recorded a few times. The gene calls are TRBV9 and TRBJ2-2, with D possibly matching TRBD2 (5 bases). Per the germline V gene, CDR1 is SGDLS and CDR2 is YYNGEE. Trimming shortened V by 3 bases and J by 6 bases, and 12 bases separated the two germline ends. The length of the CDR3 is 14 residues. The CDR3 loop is CASSGRERPGELFF. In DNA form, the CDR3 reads TGTGCCAGCAGCGGAAGGGAGCGGCCCGGGGAGCTGTTTTTT. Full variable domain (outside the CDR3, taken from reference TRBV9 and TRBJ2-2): DSGVTQTPKHLITATGQRVTLRCSPRSGDLSVYWYQQSLDQGLQFLIQYYNGEERAKGNILERFSAQQFPDLHSELNLSSLELGDSALYFCASSGRERPGELFFGEGSRLTVL.

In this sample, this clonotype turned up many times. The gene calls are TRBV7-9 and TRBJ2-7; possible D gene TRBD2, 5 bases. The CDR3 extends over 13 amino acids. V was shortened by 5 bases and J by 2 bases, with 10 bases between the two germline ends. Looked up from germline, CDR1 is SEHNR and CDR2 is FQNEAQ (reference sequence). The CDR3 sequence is CASSPTGTYEQYF. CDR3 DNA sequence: TGTGCCAGCAGCCCGACGGGGACCTACGAGCAGTACTTC.

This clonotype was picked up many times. The CDR3 nucleotides are TGTGCCAGCAGCCTCGCGGGGTCCACTGAAGCTTTCTTT. It yields the protein CASSLAGSTEAFF. The chain recombines TRBV3-1 with TRBJ1-1; no clear D. Trimming removed 4 bases at V and 4 bases at J, with 10 bases between. The germline gives CDR1 LGHDT, CDR2 YNNKEL (reference sequence). The CDR3 spans 13 residues.

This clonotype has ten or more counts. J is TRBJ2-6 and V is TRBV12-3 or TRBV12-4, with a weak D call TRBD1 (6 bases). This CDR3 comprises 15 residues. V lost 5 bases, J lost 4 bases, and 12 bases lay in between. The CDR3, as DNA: TGTGCCAGCAGTCGCCGGGACATGGGGGCCAACGTCCTGACTTTC. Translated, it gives CASSRRDMGANVLTF.

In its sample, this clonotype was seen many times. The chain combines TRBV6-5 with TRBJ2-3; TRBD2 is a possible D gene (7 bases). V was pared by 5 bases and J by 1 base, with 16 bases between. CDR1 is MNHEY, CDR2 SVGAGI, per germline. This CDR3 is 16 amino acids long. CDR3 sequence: CASSPGGGGRTDTQYF. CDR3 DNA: TGTGCCAGCAGTCCAGGAGGGGGGGGCCGCACAGATACGCAGTATTTT.

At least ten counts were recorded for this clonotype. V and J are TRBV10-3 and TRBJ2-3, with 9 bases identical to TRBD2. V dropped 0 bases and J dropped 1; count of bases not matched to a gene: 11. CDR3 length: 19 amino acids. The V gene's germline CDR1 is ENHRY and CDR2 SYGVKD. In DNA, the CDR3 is TGTGCCATCAGTGAGTCGAACCACCTAGTAGCGGGAGGCACAGATACGCAGTATTTT. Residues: CAISESNHLVAGGTDTQYF.

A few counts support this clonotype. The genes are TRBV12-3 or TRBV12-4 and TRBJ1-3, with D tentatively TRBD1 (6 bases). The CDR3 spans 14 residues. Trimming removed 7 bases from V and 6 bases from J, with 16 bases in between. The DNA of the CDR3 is TGTGCCAGCACTCTGGGGGGCAGTGAAAACACCATATATTTT. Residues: CASTLGGSENTIYF.

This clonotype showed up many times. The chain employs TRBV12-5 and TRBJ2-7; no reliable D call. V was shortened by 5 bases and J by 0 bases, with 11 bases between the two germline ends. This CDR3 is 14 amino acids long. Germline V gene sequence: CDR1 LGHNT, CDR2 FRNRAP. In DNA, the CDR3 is TGTGCTAGTGGTCAGGCTAAGCCCTCCTACGAGCAGTACTTC. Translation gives CASGQAKPSYEQYF. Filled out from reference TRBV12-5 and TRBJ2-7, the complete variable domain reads DARVTQTPRHKVTEMGQEVTMRCQPILGHNTVFWYRQTMMQGLELLAYFRNRAPLDDSGMPKDRFSAEMPDATLATLKIQPSEPRDSAVYFCASGQAKPSYEQYFGPGTRLTVT.

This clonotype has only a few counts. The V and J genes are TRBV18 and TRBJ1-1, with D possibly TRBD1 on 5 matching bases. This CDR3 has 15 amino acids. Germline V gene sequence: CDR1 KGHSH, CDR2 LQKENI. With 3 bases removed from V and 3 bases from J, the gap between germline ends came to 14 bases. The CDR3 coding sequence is TGTGCCAGCTCACCCCCCTCGGGGCGGGACACTGAAGCTTTCTTT. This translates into CASSPPSGRDTEAFF.

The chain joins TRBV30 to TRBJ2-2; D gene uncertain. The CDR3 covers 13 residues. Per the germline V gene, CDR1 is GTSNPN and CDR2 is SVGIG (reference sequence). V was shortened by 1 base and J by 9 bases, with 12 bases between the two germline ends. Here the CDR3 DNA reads TGTGCCTGGAGTGATAGTTACGCCTGGGAGCTGTTTTTT. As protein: CAWSDSYAWELFF.

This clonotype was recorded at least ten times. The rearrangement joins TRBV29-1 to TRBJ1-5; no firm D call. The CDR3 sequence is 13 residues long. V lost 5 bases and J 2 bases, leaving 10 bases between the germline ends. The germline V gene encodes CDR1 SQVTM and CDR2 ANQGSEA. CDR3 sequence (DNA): TGCAGCGTTTTGGAGGACCGCAATCAGCCCCAGCATTTT. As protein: CSVLEDRNQPQHF.